Following are 8 T cell receptor beta chains from one sample sequenced in a study of cytotoxic CD8 clonotypes in ibrutinib-treated CLL. Assay used: immunoSEQ multiplex PCR; TCRdb lists only in-frame clones, some missing. The table includes 50,000 to 70,000 clones, roughly 54% detected once. Sequencing was performed on PBMCs, taken at disease progression, from a patient treated with ibrutinib. Every receptor here comes from a human donor with chronic lymphocytic leukemia.

The J gene is TRBJ2-5, the V gene TRBV30; a weak D match, TRBD1 (5 bases). V dropped 2 bases and J dropped 5 bases, with 12 bases sitting between them. Germline V gene lookup returns CDR1 GTSNPN and CDR2 SVGIG (reference sequence). The CDR3 contains 13 residues. This CDR3 reads CAWSPGKGETQYF. The CDR3 DNA follows: TGTGCCTGGAGTCCAGGGAAAGGGGAGACCCAGTACTTC.

In its sample, this clone was seen once. The CDR3 DNA sequence: TGCAGCGCCGCCTCTGGACGAGGGGTCTATGAGCAGTTCTTC. Translated, it gives CSAASGRGVYEQFF. The rearrangement joins TRBV29-1 to TRBJ2-1; D may correspond to TRBD1 or TRBD2 (5 bases each). The CDR3 is 14 residues long. V gave up 7 bases and J gave up 8 bases, with 21 bases separating them. Germline V gene lookup returns CDR1 SQVTM and CDR2 ANQGSEA.

The rearrangement links TRBV6-5 to TRBJ1-2; TRBD1 matches 10 bases. The CDR3 has 15 residues. Trimming at V came to 6 bases and at J to 0 bases, leaving 4 bases not matched to a gene. Germline V gene sequence: CDR1 MNHEY, CDR2 SVGAGI. CDR3 residues: CASRGQGGANYGYTF. The CDR3 DNA is TGTGCCAGCAGAGGACAGGGGGGAGCTAACTATGGCTACACCTTC.

The rearrangement joins TRBV9 to TRBJ2-1; D is unclear. The CDR3 is 15 residues long. Germline CDR1 SGDLS, CDR2 YYNGEE. V was pared by 3 bases and J by 0 bases, with 10 bases between. This CDR3 is CASSAGASSYNEQFF. The CDR3, as DNA: TGTGCCAGCAGCGCAGGCGCTAGCTCCTACAATGAGCAGTTCTTC. The full variable domain, completed using reference TRBV9 and TRBJ2-1, is DSGVTQTPKHLITATGQRVTLRCSPRSGDLSVYWYQQSLDQGLQFLIQYYNGEERAKGNILERFSAQQFPDLHSELNLSSLELGDSALYFCASSAGASSYNEQFFGPGTRLTVL.

This chain uses TRBV4-2 with TRBJ2-1; 11 bases are a match to TRBD1. The germline gives CDR1 LGHNA, CDR2 YNFKEQ. The CDR3 covers 16 residues. With V trimmed by 4 bases and J by 8 bases, 10 bases remained unmatched. The CDR3 reads CASSPSMGQGVDEQFF. In nucleotides, the CDR3 is TGTGCCAGCAGCCCCTCCATGGGACAGGGGGTCGATGAGCAGTTCTTC.

The rearrangement uses TRBV28 and TRBJ1-5, with a possible D match to TRBD1 (5 bases). The V end was cut by 3 bases, the J end by 6 bases, with 15 bases between. The CDR3 is made up of 15 amino acids. Per the germline V gene, CDR1 is MDHEN and CDR2 is SYDVKM. This CDR3 reads CASSLAGAGGQPQHF. The CDR3 nucleotides read TGTGCCAGCAGTTTGGCCGGGGCTGGAGGTCAGCCCCAGCATTTT.

The chain joins TRBV6-5 to TRBJ1-6, with 9 nucleotides matching TRBD1. Germline CDR1 reads MNHEY; CDR2 reads SVGAGI. CDR3 size: 14 residues. The V and J ends lost 2 bases and 8 bases, in that order; junction bases with no gene match: 1. Here the CDR3 reads CASSYGDRDSPLHF. The CDR3 DNA sequence: TGTGCCAGCAGTTACGGGGACAGGGATTCACCCCTCCACTTT.

The rearrangement links TRBV7-6 to TRBJ2-7; TRBD1 might be the D (6 bases). This CDR3 region has 14 residues. From germline, CDR1 is SGHVS and CDR2 FNYEAQ. V was cut by 1 base and J by 6 bases, with 13 bases left in between. The CDR3 region is CASSLELPRGEQYF. The CDR3 DNA reads as TGTGCCAGCAGCTTAGAATTGCCCAGGGGCGAGCAGTACTTC.